This entry lists 10 T cell receptor beta chains sequenced from one sample in a study of OX40 agonist ivuxolimab in advanced cancers. Assay used: immunoSEQ multiplex PCR; TCRdb lists only in-frame clones, some missing. The sample yields 90,000 to 120,000 clones, roughly 90% seen once. This material consisted of CD4+ or CD8+ T cells sorted from blood, taken in a trial of the OX40 agonist ivuxolimab. The receptors were gathered from an adult with an advanced solid tumor such as melanoma, head and neck, liver or kidney cancer.

CDR3 protein: CAISESSRPDTQYF. CDR3 nucleotides: TGTGCCATCAGTGAGTCATCCCGACCAGATACGCAGTATTTT. V and J are TRBV10-3 and TRBJ2-3; no firm D call. The CDR3 sequence is 14 residues long. The germline gives CDR1 ENHRY, CDR2 SYGVKD. Trimming removed 0 bases at V and 4 bases at J, with 8 bases between.

This rearrangement joins TRBV29-1 to TRBJ2-5; D remains ambiguous. The CDR3 extends over 13 amino acids. Germline V lookup: CDR1 SQVTM, CDR2 ANQGSEA. Trimming stripped 7 bases from V and 4 bases from J, with 16 bases between. The CDR3 DNA reads as TGCAGCGCCGCTTCGCCCGTTGGAGAGACCCAGTACTTC. Translated, it gives CSAASPVGETQYF.

This rearrangement joins TRBV14 to TRBJ2-7, with 7 nucleotides matching TRBD1. This CDR3 has 16 residues. Germline CDR1 is SGHDN and CDR2 is FVKESK. With 1 base clipped from V and 5 bases from J, the junction kept 11 bases outside the gene matches. The CDR3 reads CASSQGVTGTIHEQYF. In DNA form, the CDR3 reads TGTGCCAGCAGCCAAGGGGTGACAGGGACGATCCACGAGCAGTACTTC.

The chain is built from TRBV21-1 and TRBJ2-5; the table's D gene call, TRBD2, was not cross checked with the DNA. TRBV21-1 is a documented pseudogene. CDR3 size: 16 residues. CDR3: CASSKESGSCQETQYF. In DNA form, the CDR3 reads TGTGCCAGCAGCAAGGAAAGCGGGAGTTGCCAAGAGACCCAGTACTTC.

The rearrangement links TRBV27 to TRBJ2-7; the D is unclear. The germline gives CDR1 MNHEY, CDR2 SMNVEV (reference sequence). The V end was cut by 2 bases, the J end by 5 bases, with 13 bases between. This CDR3 spans 14 amino acids. CDR3 sequence (DNA): TGTGCCAGCAGTTTAACGCCGGGCGTCCACGAGCAGTACTTC. Translated, it gives CASSLTPGVHEQYF.

The J gene is TRBJ2-7, the V gene TRBV28, with 7 bases aligning to TRBD1. Trimming cost V 6 bases and J 1 base; bases outside gene matches: 6. Germline assignment: CDR1 MDHEN and CDR2 SYDVKM. The CDR3 is 14 residues long. The DNA of the CDR3 is TGTGCCAGCAGACAAGGGGGCGCATCCTACGAGCAGTACTTC. It encodes CASRQGGASYEQYF.

The rearrangement uses TRBV19 and TRBJ1-5; D uncertain. Germline V CDR1 and CDR2: LNHDA, SQIVND (reference sequence). V was pared by 3 bases and J by 9 bases, with 15 bases between. The CDR3 has 14 residues. CDR3 in DNA: TGTGCCAGTAGTATGGAGGTCCTCCCGGGGCCCCAGCATTTT. Translating gives CASSMEVLPGPQHF.

This chain joins TRBV9 and TRBJ2-3; 7 bases are a match to TRBD1. This CDR3 contains 14 residues. Germline lookup yields CDR1 SGDLS and CDR2 YYNGEE. Germline trimming cut 3 bases from V and 3 bases from J; bases unmatched to any gene: 4. The CDR3 DNA is TGTGCCAGCAGCGATCAACAGGGGACAGATACGCAGTATTTT. It translates to CASSDQQGTDTQYF.

The CDR3 loop is CAWSSGDTEAFF. CDR3 in DNA: TGTGCCTGGAGTTCGGGGGACACTGAAGCTTTCTTT. J is TRBJ1-1 and V is TRBV30; a weak D match, TRBD1 (5 bases). The CDR3 contains 12 residues. Trimming left V 2 bases short and J 3 bases short, with 7 bases between. CDR1 is GTSNPN, CDR2 SVGIG, per germline (reference sequence).

This chain's CDR3 is CASSTQGQGNANEQFF. CDR3 coding DNA: TGTGCCAGCAGCACCCAAGGACAGGGTAATGCCAATGAGCAGTTCTTC. The chain has TRBV7-2 and TRBJ2-1; 8 bases are shared with TRBD1. The CDR3 covers 16 residues. Losses at the gene ends were 5 bases for V and 6 bases for J; bases not matched to a gene: 12. Germline V gives CDR1 SGHTA, CDR2 FQGNSA.